A single T cell receptor beta chain is shown here with its context. The data were taken from a study of blood T cell repertoires in COVID-19. Trimming pared 2 bases from V and 4 bases from J, leaving 9 bases between. The CDR3 covers 13 residues. Germline V gene sequence: CDR1 MDHEN, CDR2 SYDVKM. In the authors' methods: For nucleated cells, counts were estimated from reference gene primer amplification. Data came from immunoSEQ multiplex PCR; TCRdb stores just in-frame clones and leaves some out. V and J calls plus clone size are reproduced from that table; the DNA served to infer D and trimming. This table has around 260,000 clones, roughly 89% appearing once.

What was sequenced was peripheral blood. The rearrangement uses TRBV28 and TRBJ2-7, with D uncertain. The TCR originated in a man under 40 with acute or convalescent COVID-19. The CDR3 DNA reads as TGTGCCAGCAGTTTACGGGTCATTTACGAGCAGTACTTC. Amino acid sequence: CASSLRVIYEQYF.